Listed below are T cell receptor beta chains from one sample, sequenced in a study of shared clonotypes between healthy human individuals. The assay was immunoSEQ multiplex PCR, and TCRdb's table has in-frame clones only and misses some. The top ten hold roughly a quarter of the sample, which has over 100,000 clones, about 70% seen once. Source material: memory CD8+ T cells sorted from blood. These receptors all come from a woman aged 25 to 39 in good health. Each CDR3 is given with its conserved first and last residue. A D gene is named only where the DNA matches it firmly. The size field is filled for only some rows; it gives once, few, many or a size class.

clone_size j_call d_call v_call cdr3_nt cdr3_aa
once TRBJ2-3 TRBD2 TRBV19 TGTGCCAGTAGTATCCCCGTGGGAGCGGGAGTGGCAGATACGCAGTATTTT CASSIPVGAGVADTQYF
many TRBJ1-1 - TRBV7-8 TGCGCCAGCAGCGCGTCGACGGGGAACACTGAAGCTTTCTTT CASSASTGNTEAFF
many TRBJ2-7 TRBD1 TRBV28 TGTGCCAGCAGTGACCCGGGACAGAACTACGAGCAGTACTTC CASSDPGQNYEQYF
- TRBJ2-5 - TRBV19 TGTGCCAGTAGTACCGGGACCCAAGAGACCCAGTACTTC CASSTGTQETQYF
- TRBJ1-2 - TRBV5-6 TGTGCCAGCAGCTATGGGGACTCAGCAAACTACTATGGCTACACCTTC CASSYGDSANYYGYTF
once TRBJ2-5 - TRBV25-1 TGTGCCAGCAGTGAACCCGGAGTATCGCAAGAGACCCAGTACTTC CASSEPGVSQETQYF
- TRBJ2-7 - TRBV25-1 TGTGCCAGCAGTGAACCCGGGGGCGAGCAGTACTTC CASSEPGGEQYF
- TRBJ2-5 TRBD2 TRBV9 TGTGCCAGCAGCCACCGACTAGCGGGAGAAGAGACCCAGTACTTC CASSHRLAGEETQYF
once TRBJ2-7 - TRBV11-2 TGTGCCAGCAGCTTAGGTCGCGAATCCATCTACGAGCAGTACTTC CASSLGRESIYEQYF
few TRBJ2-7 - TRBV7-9 TGTGCCAGCAGCTCGTGGACAACCTACGAGCAGTACTTC CASSSWTTYEQYF